This T cell receptor (beta chain) derives from a study of blood T cell repertoires in COVID-19. As for the study in general: PBMCs, B-cell-depleted T cells, or T cells were the source of the cDNA or gDNA that made up the material.

V lost 8 bases and J 0 bases, leaving 12 bases between the germline ends. Germline V gives CDR1 KGHSH, CDR2 LQKENI. This CDR3 is 14 amino acids long. Enrollment of patients from Seattle took place during active infection, with longitudinal follow-up. As handled by the study authors: Using reference gene primer amplification, nucleated cell counts were estimated. Profiled with immunoSEQ multiplex PCR; TCRdb holds only in-frame clones, not every one. V and J calls and clone size come straight from that table; D and trimming were deduced from the DNA. The table lists about 200,000 clones, approximately 87% of them singletons.

The specimen was peripheral blood. This receptor was obtained from a person aged 65-85 years with COVID-19, enrolled during active disease. This sequence joins TRBV18 and TRBJ2-3, with D perhaps TRBD1 (5 bases). This CDR3 is CASRRAPSTDTQYF. The CDR3 DNA follows: TGTGCCAGCCGCAGGGCGCCGAGCACAGATACGCAGTATTTT.